The rows below give T cell receptor beta chains drawn from one sample of a study of T cells after somatic rescue of genetic block. Method: immunoSEQ multiplex PCR; TCRdb's copy keeps in-frame clones and lacks some. In the table there are 45,000 to 55,000 clones, 90% to 96% of which are singletons. Sequenced sample: peripheral blood mononuclear cells (PBMCs). Receptors were obtained from a child younger than two. The CDR3 runs from the conserved cysteine through the conserved F or W. Only some rows state a clone size, as once, few, many or a class for expanded clones.

TRBV25-1,once,CASSEGNTIYF
TRBV19,NA,CASSIGAGANVLTF
TRBV6-5,NA,CASSPGGPEAFF
TRBV7-8,once,CASSLGGGLTEKLFF
TRBV7-2,NA,CASSLVSGGYEQYF
TRBV6-1,NA,CASGGSPGEKLFF
TRBV11-2,NA,CASSLGQGTEAFF
TRBV9,NA,CASSGGGGGLNEKLFF
TRBV6-7,NA,CASSYSDRGGTGELFF
TRBV5-4,NA,CASSPTSGRAAYEQYF
TRBV7-9,NA,CASSPLDRQETQYF
TRBV5-6,NA,CASSDRDRAKNIQYF
TRBV27,NA,CASSLQGANYGYTF
TRBV28,once,CASSLRQGSNQPQHF
TRBV2,NA,CASSAYGANTGELFF
TRBV28,NA,CASSLGGGGYGYTF
TRBV6-1,NA,CASRRLGSYEQYF
TRBV29-1,few,CSVVGGITEAFF
TRBV27,NA,CASSWDRGYEQYF
TRBV12-5,NA,CASGKGLAGGSDTQYF
TRBV30,NA,CAWTGNSYEQYF
TRBV13,NA,CASSPTGGYNEQFF
TRBV2,NA,CASSGPGDTEAFF
TRBV10-3,NA,CAISGGQDNQPQHF
TRBV5-4,NA,CASSLAPGTSGRWGTGELFF
TRBV7-9,NA,CASSLSHANPTLHEQFF
TRBV27,NA,CASSFAGNYGYTF
TRBV7-2,NA,CASSLVGSGIVETQYF